This T cell receptor (beta chain) was retrieved from a study of response to subunit inactivated influenza vaccine. In TCRdb, the RT-PCR reads were re-called with MiXCR into one record per CDR3 protein. The table includes about 310,000 distinct CDR3 sequences, approximately 20% detected once. This clonotype was observed a few times. Its antigen is undetermined. Findings and limits, study-wide: The authors put forward the suggestion that each seasonal influenza vaccination may bring in only a limited number of new T cells.

This CDR3 has 17 residues. In germline, CDR1 is MGHDK, CDR2 SYGVNS. V was pared by 2 bases and J by 1 base, with 16 bases between. The clonotype originates from a man between 50 and 69 years old who received an inactivated influenza vaccine. The chain couples TRBV25-1 to TRBJ2-3, with no clear D. The sequencing used PBMCs from blood, collected approximately 22 months after vaccination. The CDR3 nucleotides read TGTGCCAGCAGTGAACCCCGCCCCTGGTGGGGCACAGATACGCAGTATTTT. Amino acid sequence: CASSEPRPWWGTDTQYF. The full variable domain, its missing parts supplied by reference TRBV25-1 and TRBJ2-3, is EADIYQTPRYLVIGTGKKITLECSQTMGHDKMYWYQQDPGMELHLIHYSYGVNSTEKGDLSSESTVSRIRTEHFPLTLESARPSHTSQYLCASSEPRPWWGTDTQYFGPGTRLTVL.